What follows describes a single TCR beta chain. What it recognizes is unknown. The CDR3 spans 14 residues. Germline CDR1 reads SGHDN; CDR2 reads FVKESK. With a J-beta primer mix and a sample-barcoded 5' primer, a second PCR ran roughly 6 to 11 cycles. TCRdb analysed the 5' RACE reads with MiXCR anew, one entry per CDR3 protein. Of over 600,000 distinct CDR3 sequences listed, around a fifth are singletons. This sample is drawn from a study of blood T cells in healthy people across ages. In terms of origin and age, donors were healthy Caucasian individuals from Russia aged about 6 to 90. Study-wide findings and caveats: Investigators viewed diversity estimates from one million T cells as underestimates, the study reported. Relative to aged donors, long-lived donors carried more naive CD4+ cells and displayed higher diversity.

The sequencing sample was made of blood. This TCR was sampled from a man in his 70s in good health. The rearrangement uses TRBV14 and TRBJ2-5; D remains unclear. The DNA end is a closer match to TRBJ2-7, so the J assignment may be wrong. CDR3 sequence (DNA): TGTGCCAGCAGCCAAGATCTGAATACCTACGAGCAGTACTTC. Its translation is CASSQDLNTYEQYF.